Each of the 6 T cell receptor beta chains below was sequenced from the same sample in a study of cytomegalovirus exposure and HLA in healthy donors. The PCR contained 60 Vbeta and 13 Jbeta primers. TCRdb's copy holds only in-frame clones and misses some; the assay was immunoSEQ multiplex PCR. This sample has 150,000 to 200,000 clones, with 70% to 80% found just once. The sequenced sample was PBMCs. The receptors here all came from a woman between 45 and 65 years old in good health and CMV-seronegative.

V and J are TRBV30 and TRBJ2-1; 8 bases fit TRBD1. V was clipped by 3 bases and J by 1 base; unmatched bases: 5. In germline, CDR1 is GTSNPN, CDR2 SVGIG (reference sequence). The CDR3 sequence is 15 residues long. CDR3 sequence: CAWSPRGLSYNEQFF. For the CDR3, the DNA is TGTGCCTGGAGCCCCAGGGGGCTATCCTACAATGAGCAGTTCTTC. Complete variable domain (other parts from reference TRBV30 and TRBJ2-1): SQTIHQWPATLVQPVGSPLSLECTVEGTSNPNLYWYRQAAGRGLQLLFYSVGIGQISSEVPQNLSASRPQDRQFILSSKKLLLSDSGFYLCAWSPRGLSYNEQFFGPGTRLTVL.

This clone was recorded only once. The chain recombines TRBV11-2 with TRBJ2-2, with 7 positions matching TRBD2. With V trimmed by 3 bases and J by 2 bases, 3 bases remained unmatched. This CDR3 is 15 amino acids long. Germline V gene data show CDR1 as SGHAT and CDR2 as FQNNGV. The CDR3 coding sequence is TGTGCCAGCAGCTTCCGGGACTACAACACCGGGGAGCTGTTTTTT. Translated: CASSFRDYNTGELFF.

As regards this clone: Other DNA sequences of this sample code for an identical CDR3. The chain has TRBV6-5 and TRBJ1-1; D call uncertain. Deletions cut 2 bases from V and 1 base from J, with 5 bases between. Germline V CDR1 and CDR2: MNHEY, SVGAGI. The CDR3 loop spans 13 amino acids. The CDR3 DNA is TGTGCCAGCAGTTACACTGGGAACACTGAAGCTTTCTTT. Its translation is CASSYTGNTEAFF.

A single count supports this clone. The gene calls are TRBV21-1 and TRBJ1-1. TRBV21-1 is labeled a pseudogene. The CDR3 loop spans 14 amino acids. The CDR3 DNA follows: TGTGCCAGCAGCAAAGCGAGGAGTAAGGTGGAAGCTTTCTTT. Encoded protein: CASSKARSKVEAFF.

The chain has TRBV28 and TRBJ1-5; 7 bases are a match to TRBD1. Germline V gene lookup returns CDR1 MDHEN and CDR2 SYDVKM. Germline trimming cut 2 bases from V and 6 bases from J; bases unmatched to any gene: 7. The CDR3 loop spans 15 amino acids. The CDR3 DNA reads TGTGCCAGCAGTTTAGAGGGGGCCTCGGGTCAGCCCCAGCATTTT. Translated, it gives CASSLEGASGQPQHF. The variable domain in full, with the rest retrieved from reference TRBV28 and TRBJ1-5, is DVKVTQSSRYLVKRTGEKVFLECVQDMDHENMFWYRQDPGLGLRLIYFSYDVKMKEKGDIPEGYSVSREKKERFSLILESASTNQTSMYLCASSLEGASGQPQHFGDGTRLSIL.

The chain joins TRBV9 to TRBJ2-5; D perhaps matches TRBD2 (6 bases). This CDR3 contains 15 residues. The V gene's germline CDR1 is SGDLS and CDR2 YYNGEE. With 0 bases removed from V and 5 bases from J, the gap between germline ends came to 14 bases. The CDR3 sequence is CASSVGGASRETQYF. CDR3 sequence (DNA): TGTGCCAGCAGCGTAGGCGGGGCTTCACGGGAGACCCAGTACTTC.